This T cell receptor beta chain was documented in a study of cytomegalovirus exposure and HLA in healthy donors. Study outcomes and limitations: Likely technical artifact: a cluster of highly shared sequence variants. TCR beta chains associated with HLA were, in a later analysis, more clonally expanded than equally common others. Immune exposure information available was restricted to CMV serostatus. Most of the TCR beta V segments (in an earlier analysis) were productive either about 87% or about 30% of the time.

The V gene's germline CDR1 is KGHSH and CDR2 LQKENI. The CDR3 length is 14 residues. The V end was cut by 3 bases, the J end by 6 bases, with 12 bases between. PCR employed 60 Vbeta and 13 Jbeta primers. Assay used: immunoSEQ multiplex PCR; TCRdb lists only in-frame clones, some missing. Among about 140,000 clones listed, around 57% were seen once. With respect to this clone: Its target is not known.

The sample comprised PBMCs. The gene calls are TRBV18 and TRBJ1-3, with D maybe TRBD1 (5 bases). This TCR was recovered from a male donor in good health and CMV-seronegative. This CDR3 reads CASSPVTGENTIYF. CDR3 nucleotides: TGTGCCAGCTCACCCGTGACGGGGGAAAACACCATATATTTT.